Shown below are 3 T cell receptor beta chains from a single sample sequenced in a study of beta chain features in type 1 diabetes. The entirety of the isolated RNA underwent reverse transcription, so expressed TCRB transcripts were sequenced. TCRdb keeps only in-frame clones here, not all; method: immunoSEQ multiplex PCR. In the table there are about 53,000 clones, 55% to 80% of which are singletons. No antigens are known for them. Findings and caveats of the study: Type 1 diabetes patients had moderately but significantly shorter TCRB CDR3s in all four CD4+ subsets.

Sequences were obtained from stem cell memory CD4+ T cells from blood. The receptors come from a woman aged 25-40 years with type 1 diabetes.

The chain couples TRBV28 to TRBJ2-3, with 8 bases lining up with TRBD2. The CDR3 sequence is 16 residues long. Germline V gene sequence: CDR1 MDHEN, CDR2 SYDVKM. V was clipped by 7 bases and J by 8 bases; unmatched bases: 17. The CDR3 nucleotides are TGTGCCAGCAACGGCCAGGGGAGCGGGAGTCTGGGTACGCAGTATTTT. It translates to CASNGQGSGSLGTQYF.

This clone has just a few counts. The J gene is TRBJ2-1, the V gene TRBV11-2; the match to TRBD2 covers 11 bases. The CDR3 runs to 16 residues. Looked up from germline, CDR1 is SGHAT and CDR2 is FQNNGV. J gave up 4 bases and V 3 bases, and 5 bases lay outside the gene matches. The CDR3 DNA reads TGTGCCAGCAGCTTCGCTACTAGCGGGAGTTACAATGAGCAGTTCTTC. Translated, it gives CASSFATSGSYNEQFF.

The chain uses TRBV25-1 and TRBJ2-5, with D maybe TRBD1 (6 bases). From germline, CDR1 is MGHDK and CDR2 SYGVNS. The CDR3 contains 15 residues. V lost 1 base and J lost 5, with 14 bases in between. Here the CDR3 DNA reads TGTGCCAGCAGTGAATGGACAGCCTCCTCGGAGACCCAGTACTTC. It encodes CASSEWTASSETQYF.